This TCR beta chain was sequenced during a study of T cells after yellow fever vaccination. TCRdb analysed the 5' RACE reads with MiXCR anew, one entry per CDR3 protein. The repertoire holds 200,000 to 300,000 distinct CDR3 sequences, with over 6.5% as singletons. The V end lost 7 bases, the J end lost 3 bases, and 19 bases lay between the germline ends. Germline V gene data show CDR1 as SGHDN and CDR2 as FVKESK. The CDR3 covers 16 residues. The TCR sequence derives from a man younger than 40 who received the YFV17D yellow fever vaccine. The sample was CD4+ T cells sorted from PBMCs, taken on the day of the yellow fever booster vaccination. The genes are TRBV14 and TRBJ2-1; possibly TRBD1 for D (7 bases). CDR3 sequence: CASTPGGRDYYNEQFF. The CDR3 DNA is TGTGCCAGCACCCCAGGGGGGAGAGATTACTACAATGAGCAGTTCTTC.